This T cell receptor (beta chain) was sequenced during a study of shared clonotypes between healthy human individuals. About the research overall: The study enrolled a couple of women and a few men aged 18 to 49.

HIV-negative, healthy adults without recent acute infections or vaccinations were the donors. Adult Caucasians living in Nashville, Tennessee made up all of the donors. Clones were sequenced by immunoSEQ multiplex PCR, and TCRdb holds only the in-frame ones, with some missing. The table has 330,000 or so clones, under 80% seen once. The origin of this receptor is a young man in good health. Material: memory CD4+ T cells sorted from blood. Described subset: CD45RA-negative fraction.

This chain's CDR3 is CASSVGPEPYQPQHF. The CDR3 DNA is TGTGCCAGCAGCGTAGGCCCAGAGCCCTATCAGCCCCAGCATTTT. This chain connects TRBV9 to TRBJ1-5; D call uncertain. The length of the CDR3 is 15 residues. V lost 0 bases, J lost 5 bases, and 12 bases lay in between. The germline V gene has CDR1 SGDLS and CDR2 YYNGEE.